This is a list of T cell receptor beta chains from one sample in a study of blood T cell repertoires in COVID-19. Method: immunoSEQ multiplex PCR; TCRdb's copy keeps in-frame clones and lacks some. The sample holds roughly 100,000 clones, around 74% seen once. The sample comprised peripheral blood. The receptors shown here come from a woman in her 70s with acute or convalescent COVID-19. Both conserved end residues are part of each CDR3. A D gene is named only where the DNA matches it firmly. Size is omitted from some rows. Given values are once, few, many or a class for expanded clones.

v_call	j_call	d_call	clone_size	cdr3_aa	cdr3_nt
TRBV24-1	TRBJ1-5	TRBD1	-	CATSDLGGQGNQPQHF	TGTGCCACCAGTGATTTGGGCGGACAGGGCAATCAGCCCCAGCATTTT
TRBV6-6	TRBJ2-5	-	-	CASSPLGGGRQETQYF	TGTGCCAGCAGTCCCTTAGGGGGAGGGAGACAAGAGACCCAGTACTTC
TRBV4-3	TRBJ1-3	-	few	CASSQEPGALSAGNTIYF	TGCGCCAGCAGCCAAGAACCAGGCGCCCTTTCGGCTGGAAACACCATATATTTT
TRBV12-3/TRBV12-4	TRBJ1-1	-	-	CASSLSENTEAFF	TGTGCCAGCAGTCTTTCAGAAAACACTGAAGCTTTCTTT
TRBV10-3	TRBJ2-1	TRBD2	-	CAISEPRGTYNEQFF	TGTGCCATCAGTGAGCCGCGGGGGACCTACAATGAGCAGTTCTTC
TRBV2	TRBJ1-6	-	-	CASKTGGTNYSPLHF	TGTGCCAGCAAGACGGGGGGGACGAATTATTCACCCCTCCACTTT
TRBV19	TRBJ2-5	TRBD1	-	CASSIGPGGAGETQYF	TGTGCCAGTAGTATAGGGCCAGGGGGCGCCGGGGAGACCCAGTACTTC
TRBV18	TRBJ1-1	TRBD1	-	CASSPLGQGLNTEAFF	TGTGCCAGCTCACCCCTTGGACAGGGGTTGAACACTGAAGCTTTCTTT
TRBV19	TRBJ2-4	TRBD2	-	CASSIYGSGGAGKNIQYF	TGTGCCAGTAGTATATACGGTAGCGGGGGGGCCGGCAAAAACATTCAGTACTTC
TRBV19	TRBJ2-3	-	-	CASSLRGPVTDTQYF	TGTGCCAGTAGCCTGCGCGGCCCGGTCACAGATACGCAGTATTTT
TRBV28	TRBJ2-1	TRBD2	-	CASSTPGLAYHNEQFF	TGTGCCAGCAGCACCCCGGGACTAGCGTACCACAATGAGCAGTTCTTC
TRBV2	TRBJ1-1	-	-	CASVRGGKVNTEAFF	TGTGCCAGCGTGCGCGGGGGGAAGGTGAACACTGAAGCTTTCTTT
TRBV6-2/TRBV6-3	TRBJ2-2	TRBD2	few	CASSRLAGNTGELFF	TGTGCCAGCAGTCGACTAGCGGGAAACACCGGGGAGCTGTTTTTT
TRBV5-6	TRBJ2-3	-	once	CASSLAGLKYSDTQYF	TGTGCCAGCAGCTTGGCGGGACTTAAATACTCAGATACGCAGTATTTT
TRBV19	TRBJ2-7	-	-	CASSTQPGSYEQYF	TGTGCCAGTAGTACTCAACCGGGATCCTACGAGCAGTACTTC
TRBV5-8	TRBJ1-1	-	-	CASVKGVAMGNTEAFF	TGTGCCAGTGTTAAGGGAGTGGCGATGGGGAACACTGAAGCTTTCTTT
TRBV2	TRBJ1-1	-	-	CAYDRWGWGGTNTEAFF	TGTGCCTACGACAGGTGGGGCTGGGGTGGGACAAACACTGAAGCTTTCTTT
TRBV19	TRBJ1-1	TRBD1	-	CASSIVQGAAFF	TGTGCCAGTAGTATAGTCCAGGGGGCAGCTTTCTTT
TRBV6-5	TRBJ2-1	-	-	CASRPERERGEQFF	TGTGCCAGCAGGCCCGAGAGAGAAAGGGGTGAGCAGTTCTTC
TRBV3-1/TRBV3-2	TRBJ1-2	TRBD1	-	CASGDPGRGVYGYTF	TGTGCCAGCGGCGATCCGGGCAGGGGGGTCTATGGCTACACCTTC
TRBV20-1	TRBJ2-7	TRBD1	-	CSALQGVLQYF	TGCAGTGCTTTACAGGGGGTTCTGCAGTACTTC
TRBV6-5	TRBJ1-1	-	-	CASSYSEGVTEAFF	TGTGCCAGCAGTTACTCGGAAGGGGTCACTGAAGCTTTCTTT
TRBV10-3	TRBJ1-6	-	-	CAISESGSGNSPLHF	TGTGCCATCAGTGAGTCGGGGTCGGGGAACTCACCCCTCCACTTT
TRBV5-1	TRBJ1-4	TRBD1	-	CASSLAGTGGNEKLFF	TGCGCCAGCAGCTTGGCGGGGACAGGGGGTAATGAAAAACTGTTTTTT
TRBV10-2	TRBJ2-1	-	-	CASSEFRGSYNEQFF	TGCGCCAGCAGTGAGTTCAGGGGCTCCTACAATGAGCAGTTCTTC
TRBV5-4	TRBJ1-1	-	-	CASSLDSGSTEAFF	TGTGCCAGCAGCTTGGACAGTGGATCAACTGAAGCTTTCTTT
TRBV20-1	TRBJ2-7	TRBD1	-	CSASLTGTANYEQYF	TGCAGTGCTAGTTTGACGGGGACAGCGAACTACGAGCAGTACTTC
TRBV30	TRBJ1-3	-	many	CAWSVNSFGNTIYF	TGTGCCTGGAGTGTAAACAGCTTCGGAAACACCATATATTTT
TRBV27	TRBJ1-5	TRBD1	-	CASSLWQGDDQPQHF	TGTGCCAGCAGTTTATGGCAGGGGGATGATCAGCCCCAGCATTTT
TRBV6-6	TRBJ1-1	-	-	CASSFGGGRVKTEAFF	TGTGCCAGCAGTTTCGGGGGGGGCAGGGTGAAGACTGAAGCTTTCTTT
TRBV11-3	TRBJ1-1	-	-	CASSFQSNTEAFF	TGTGCCAGCAGCTTCCAGTCGAACACTGAAGCTTTCTTT
TRBV21-1	TRBJ1-4	-	-	CAVQEATNEKLFF	TGTGCCGTCCAGGAGGCAACTAATGAAAAACTGTTTTTT
TRBV5-1	TRBJ2-1	TRBD1	-	CASRQTGDNEQFF	TGCGCCAGCAGGCAGACAGGGGACAATGAGCAGTTCTTC
TRBV10-2	TRBJ2-3	TRBD2	-	CASRAQRGAITDTQYF	TGCGCCAGCAGGGCCCAGCGGGGGGCTATCACAGATACGCAGTATTTT
TRBV7-2	TRBJ1-5	-	-	CASSLGAGDRNQPQHF	TGTGCCAGCAGCTTAGGCGCAGGGGACCGGAATCAGCCCCAGCATTTT
TRBV5-1	TRBJ1-1	-	-	CASSYNLGAQMNTEAFF	TGCGCCAGCAGCTATAACTTAGGGGCCCAGATGAACACTGAAGCTTTCTTT
TRBV3-1/TRBV3-2	TRBJ1-3	-	once	CASSQSDRGNTIYF	TGTGCCAGCAGCCAATCCGACAGGGGAAACACCATATATTTT
TRBV18	TRBJ1-1	-	once	CASSPGPANTEAFF	TGTGCCAGCTCACCGGGGCCGGCGAACACTGAAGCTTTCTTT
TRBV19	TRBJ2-7	TRBD1	-	CATGTGVRDEQYF	TGTGCCACAGGGACAGGTGTTAGGGACGAGCAGTACTTC
TRBV28	TRBJ2-2	TRBD2	-	CASSSASRGGYTGELFF	TGTGCCAGCAGTTCAGCTAGCCGGGGGGGATACACCGGGGAGCTGTTTTTT